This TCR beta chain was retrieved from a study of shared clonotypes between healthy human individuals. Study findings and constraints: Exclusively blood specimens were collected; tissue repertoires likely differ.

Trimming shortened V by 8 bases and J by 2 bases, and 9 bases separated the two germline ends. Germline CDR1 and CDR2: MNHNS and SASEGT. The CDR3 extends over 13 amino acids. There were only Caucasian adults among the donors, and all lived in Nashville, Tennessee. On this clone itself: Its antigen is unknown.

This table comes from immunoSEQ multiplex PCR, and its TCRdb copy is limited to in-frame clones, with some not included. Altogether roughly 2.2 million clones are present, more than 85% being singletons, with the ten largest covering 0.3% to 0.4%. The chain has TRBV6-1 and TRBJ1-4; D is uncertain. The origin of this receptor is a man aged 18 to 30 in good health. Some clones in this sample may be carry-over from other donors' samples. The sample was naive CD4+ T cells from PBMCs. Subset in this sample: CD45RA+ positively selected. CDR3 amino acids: CASGRSTNEKLFF. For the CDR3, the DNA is TGTGCCAGCGGTCGGAGCACTAATGAAAAACTGTTTTTT.